This TCR beta chain was recovered during a study of Ad26.COV2.S vaccination and SARS-CoV-2 variants. Points from the study as a whole: Breadth measured for non-spike TCRs was similar across vaccine and placebo recipients. Responses of T cells in total may have been underestimated by the TCR breadth and depth analyses. Greater spike-specific TCR breadth was seen in vaccine recipients than in placebo recipients.

The CDR3 runs to 12 residues. Germline-derived CDR1 and CDR2 are SGHNT and YENEEA. To note about this clone: No antigen is known for it. Its ends do not fully match the called genes, so a read error is possible.

Produced via immunoSEQ multiplex PCR; TCRdb's table is partial and in-frame only. The table shows about 350,000 clones, with approximately 90% occurring only once. The chain joins TRBV11-3 to TRBJ2-5; 10 bases align to TRBD2. The material sequenced was peripheral blood, taken after recovery from COVID-19. This sequence was found in a human donor who had recovered from COVID-19. CDR3 sequence (DNA): TGTGCCAGCAGCTTACTTAGCGGGGGGCTCCACTTC. Protein product: CASSLLSGGLHF.